The source of this TCR beta chain is a study of high-grade serous ovarian cancer treatment subgroups. Overall study: On average, around 15,000 reads and 7,000 to 8,000 unique TCR beta rearrangements were obtained per sample.

Study-level results: Bulk tumor TCR sequencing gave no spatial information. CDR1 and CDR2 were left unanalyzed; analyses focused on CDR3. Different patients shared almost no repertoire; same-patient tumors shared roughly 0.11 to 0.8.

Tumor samples were taken before definitive surgery or chemotherapy. The table came from immunoSEQ multiplex PCR; TCRdb's copy has only in-frame clones and leaves some out. The sample has about 3,500 clones; 60% to 75% are singletons. Points on this clone: Its target is unknown.

This clonotype originated in a human donor with high-grade serous ovarian cancer. Sequenced input: tumor tissue.

The CDR3 sequence: CASSNLAVYTEAFF. The CDR3, as DNA: TGTGCCAGCAGCAACCTAGCGGTATACACTGAAGCTTTCTTT. The V and J genes are TRBV13 and TRBJ1-1; D is unresolved. Germline CDR1 PRHDT, CDR2 FYEKMQ (reference sequence). This CDR3 comprises 14 residues. Trimming shortened V by 5 bases and J by 3 bases, and 13 bases separated the two germline ends.